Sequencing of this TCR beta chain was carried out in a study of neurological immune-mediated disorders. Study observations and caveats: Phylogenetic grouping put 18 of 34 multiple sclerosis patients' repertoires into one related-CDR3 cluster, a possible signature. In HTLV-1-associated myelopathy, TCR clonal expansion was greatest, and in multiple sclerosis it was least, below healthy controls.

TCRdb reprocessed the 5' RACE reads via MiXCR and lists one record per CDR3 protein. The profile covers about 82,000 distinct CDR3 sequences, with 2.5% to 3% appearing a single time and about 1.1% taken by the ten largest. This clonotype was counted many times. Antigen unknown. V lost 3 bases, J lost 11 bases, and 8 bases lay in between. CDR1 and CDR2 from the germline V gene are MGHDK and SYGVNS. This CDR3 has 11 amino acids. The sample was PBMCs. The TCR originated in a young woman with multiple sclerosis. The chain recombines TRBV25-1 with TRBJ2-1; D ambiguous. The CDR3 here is CASSDWQKQFF. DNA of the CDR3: TGTGCCAGCAGTGACTGGCAGAAGCAGTTCTTC.